A single TCR beta chain is shown here with its context. The time point was: sample taken at primary tumor resection. Tumor, nontumor lung or frozen PBMC supplied whole RNA that was sequenced unsorted. This record belongs to a study of spatial heterogeneity in lung cancer. TCRdb used MiXCR to reprocess the 5' RACE reads, holding one entry per CDR3 protein. This repertoire shows approximately 40,000 distinct CDR3 sequences, roughly 15% found once; its top ten account for about 57%. Trimming took off 0 bases at V and 1 base at J, with 12 bases between the two ends. The germline gives CDR1 KGHSH, CDR2 LQKENI. This CDR3 is built from 16 residues.

Source: PBMCs, taken at surgery. This TCR was recovered from a male donor with early-stage non-small cell lung cancer. The chain uses TRBV18 and TRBJ1-1; no reliable D call. DNA for the CDR3: TGTGCCAGCTCACCACCCCAGCCTATAGCGAACACTGAAGCTTTCTTT. Translating gives CASSPPQPIANTEAFF.